This T cell receptor beta chain was captured by sequencing in a study of blood T cell repertoires in COVID-19. Across the whole study: Specimens from acute and convalescent COVID-19 originated in the United States, Italy and Spain.

The CDR3 consists of 15 residues. Germline loops: CDR1 SGHRS, CDR2 YFSETQ. V was clipped by 0 bases and J by 6 bases, with 16 bases between them. Libraries were prepared by immunoSEQ multiplex PCR; TCRdb keeps only in-frame clonotypes and omits some of them. This sample has 90,000 to 100,000 clones, with 70% to 90% found just once. J is TRBJ2-7 and V is TRBV5-1, with D perhaps matching TRBD2 (5 bases). Sequenced material: peripheral blood. This clonotype was sampled from a man in his forties or fifties with COVID-19, enrolled during active disease. CDR3 bases: TGCGCCAGCAGCTTGGGCGGGCCTCTATCTCCCGAGCAGTACTTC. Residues: CASSLGGPLSPEQYF.